By proportion, the clone carrying this T cell receptor (beta chain) is medium-sized. The data were obtained in a study of tumor-infiltrating lymphocytes in oesophageal squamous cell carcinoma. CDR1 SGHTA and CDR2 FQGNSA come from the germline V gene. The CDR3 covers 12 residues. The V end lost 3 bases, the J end lost 9 bases, and 12 bases lay between the germline ends. TCRdb processed the PCR reads anew with MiXCR; each CDR3 protein has one entry. This sample carries roughly 20,000 distinct CDR3 sequences, about two fifths of them seen once, and the ten largest clones take roughly a tenth. The clonotype was recovered from a male donor with esophageal squamous cell carcinoma. The chain joins TRBV7-2 to TRBJ2-7; D gene unclear. The sample was normal esophageal tissue next to the tumor. In nucleotides, the CDR3 is TGTGCCAGCAGCTTCCCGGGCTGGGGGCAGTACTTC. Encoded protein: CASSFPGWGQYF.